This T cell receptor (beta chain) was obtained from a study of blood T cell repertoires in COVID-19. Study in general: Sites across the United States, Italy and Spain contributed samples from acute and convalescent COVID-19.

Authors' methods: The authors estimated nucleated cell counts from reference gene primer amplification. Using immunoSEQ multiplex PCR, the repertoire was profiled, and TCRdb retains in-frame clones only, with some absent. D and trimming were read from the DNA, whereas the V and J calls and clone size are those reported in that table. The sample yields some 50,000 clones, approximately 90% seen once. A few counts support this clone. Germline V gene sequence: CDR1 SGHVS, CDR2 FQNEAQ. This CDR3 has 15 residues. After removal of 3 bases from V and 7 bases from J, the junction contained 6 bases not matched to a gene.

The chain uses TRBV7-8 and TRBJ1-6; 7 nucleotides align to TRBD1. The TCR was taken from a woman aged 70 to 79 with active COVID-19. Sequenced: peripheral blood. The CDR3 here is CASSLEGAANSPLHF. DNA for the CDR3: TGTGCCAGCAGCTTGGAGGGGGCGGCGAATTCACCCCTCCACTTT.